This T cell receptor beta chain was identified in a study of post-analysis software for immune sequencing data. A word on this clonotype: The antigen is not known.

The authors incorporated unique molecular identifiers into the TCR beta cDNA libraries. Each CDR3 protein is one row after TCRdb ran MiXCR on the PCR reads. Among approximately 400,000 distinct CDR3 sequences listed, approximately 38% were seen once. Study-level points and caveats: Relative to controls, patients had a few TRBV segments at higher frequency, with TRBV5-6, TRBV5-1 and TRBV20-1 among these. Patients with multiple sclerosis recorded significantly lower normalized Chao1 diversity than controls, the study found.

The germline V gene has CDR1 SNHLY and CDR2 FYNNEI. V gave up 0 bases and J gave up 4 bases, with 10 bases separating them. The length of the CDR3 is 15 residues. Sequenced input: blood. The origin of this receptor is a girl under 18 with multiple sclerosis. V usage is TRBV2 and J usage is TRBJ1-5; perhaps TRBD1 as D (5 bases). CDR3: CASSEALTANQPQHF. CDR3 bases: TGTGCCAGCAGTGAAGCTCTGACAGCAAATCAGCCCCAGCATTTT.